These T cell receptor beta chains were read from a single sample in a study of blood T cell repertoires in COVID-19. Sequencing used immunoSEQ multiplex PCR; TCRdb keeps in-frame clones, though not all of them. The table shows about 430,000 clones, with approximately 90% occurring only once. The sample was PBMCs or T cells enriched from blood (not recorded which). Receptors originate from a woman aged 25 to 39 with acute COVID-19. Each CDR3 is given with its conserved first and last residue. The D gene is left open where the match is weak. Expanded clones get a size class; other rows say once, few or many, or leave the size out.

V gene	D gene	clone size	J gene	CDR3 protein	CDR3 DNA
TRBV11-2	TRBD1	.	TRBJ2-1	CASSQDRASGEQFF	TGTGCCAGCAGCCAGGACAGGGCCTCCGGTGAGCAGTTCTTC
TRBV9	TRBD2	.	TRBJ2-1	CASSVAGSGGPGEQFF	TGTGCCAGCAGCGTAGCAGGTAGCGGGGGTCCTGGTGAGCAGTTCTTC
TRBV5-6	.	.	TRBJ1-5	CASSQGGYAQHF	TGTGCCAGCAGCCAGGGAGGGTACGCCCAGCATTTT
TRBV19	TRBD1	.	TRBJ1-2	CASSPRTAGTGPGYTF	TGTGCCAGTAGTCCCCGAACCGCCGGGACAGGGCCTGGCTACACCTTC
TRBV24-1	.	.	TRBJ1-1	CATSDKLIYSGIGDEAFF	TGTGCCACCAGTGACAAACTTATTTATTCGGGAATTGGGGATGAAGCTTTCTTT
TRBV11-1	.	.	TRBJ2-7	CASSNPPGGLDEQYF	TGTGCCAGCAGCAATCCTCCAGGGGGGCTCGACGAGCAGTACTTC
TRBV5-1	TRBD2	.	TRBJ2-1	CASSLALAGEYNEQFF	TGCGCCAGCAGCTTGGCTCTAGCGGGGGAGTACAATGAGCAGTTCTTC
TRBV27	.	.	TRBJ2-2	CASSLYGELFF	TGTGCCAGCAGTTTGTACGGGGAGCTGTTTTTT
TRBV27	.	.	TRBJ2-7	CASSLRQGSSYEQYF	TGTGCCAGCAGTTTAAGGCAGGGCAGCTCCTACGAGCAGTACTTC
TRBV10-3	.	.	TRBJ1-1	CAIRGVGRERDTEAFF	TGTGCCATCAGGGGCGTAGGGAGGGAAAGGGACACTGAAGCTTTCTTT
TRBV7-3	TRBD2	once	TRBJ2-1	CASSLTGLANNEQFF	TGTGCCAGCAGCTTAACGGGACTAGCAAACAATGAGCAGTTCTTC